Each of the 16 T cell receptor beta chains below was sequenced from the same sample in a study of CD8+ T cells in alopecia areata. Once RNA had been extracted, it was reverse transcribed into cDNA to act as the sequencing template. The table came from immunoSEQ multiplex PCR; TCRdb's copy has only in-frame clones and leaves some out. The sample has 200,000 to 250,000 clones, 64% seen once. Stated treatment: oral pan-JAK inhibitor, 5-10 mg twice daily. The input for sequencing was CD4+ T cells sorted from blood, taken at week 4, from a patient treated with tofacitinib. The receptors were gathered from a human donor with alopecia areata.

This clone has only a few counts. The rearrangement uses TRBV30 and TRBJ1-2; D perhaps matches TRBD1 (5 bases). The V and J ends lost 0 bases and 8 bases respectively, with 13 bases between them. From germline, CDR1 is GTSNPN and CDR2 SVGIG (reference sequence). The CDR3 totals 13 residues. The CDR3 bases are TGTGCCTGGAGTGTACGGGACGTTGCAGGCTACACCTTC. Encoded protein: CAWSVRDVAGYTF.

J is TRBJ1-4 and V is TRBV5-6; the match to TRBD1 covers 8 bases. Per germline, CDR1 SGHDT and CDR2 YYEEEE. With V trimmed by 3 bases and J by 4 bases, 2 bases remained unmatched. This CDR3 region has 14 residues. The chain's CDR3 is CASSSGTGNEKLFF. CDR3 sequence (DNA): TGTGCCAGCAGCTCTGGGACAGGTAATGAAAAACTGTTTTTT.

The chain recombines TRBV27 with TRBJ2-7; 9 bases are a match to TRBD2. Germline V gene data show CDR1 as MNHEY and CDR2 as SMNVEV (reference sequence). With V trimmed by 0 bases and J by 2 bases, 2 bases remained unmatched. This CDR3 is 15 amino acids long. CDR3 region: CASSLSRGGPYEQYF. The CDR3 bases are TGTGCCAGCAGTTTATCGCGGGGGGGCCCCTACGAGCAGTACTTC.

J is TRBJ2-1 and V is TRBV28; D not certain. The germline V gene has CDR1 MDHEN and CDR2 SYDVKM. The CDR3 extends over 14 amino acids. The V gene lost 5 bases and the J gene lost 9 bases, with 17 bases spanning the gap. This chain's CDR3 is CASSPISPGVEQFF. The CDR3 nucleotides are TGTGCCAGCAGTCCGATTTCACCTGGGGTTGAGCAGTTCTTC.

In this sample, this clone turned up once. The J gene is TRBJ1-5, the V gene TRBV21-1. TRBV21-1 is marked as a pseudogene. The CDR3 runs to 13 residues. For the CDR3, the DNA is TGTGCCAGCAGTTCTTATAGCAATCAGCCCCAGCATTTT. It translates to CASSSYSNQPQHF.

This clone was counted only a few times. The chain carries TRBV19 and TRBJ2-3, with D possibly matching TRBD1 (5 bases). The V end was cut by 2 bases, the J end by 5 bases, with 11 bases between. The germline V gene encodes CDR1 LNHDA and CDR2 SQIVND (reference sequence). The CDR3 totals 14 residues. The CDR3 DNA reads TGTGCCAGTAGTATACAGGGTTCTGGAGATACGCAGTATTTT. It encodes CASSIQGSGDTQYF.

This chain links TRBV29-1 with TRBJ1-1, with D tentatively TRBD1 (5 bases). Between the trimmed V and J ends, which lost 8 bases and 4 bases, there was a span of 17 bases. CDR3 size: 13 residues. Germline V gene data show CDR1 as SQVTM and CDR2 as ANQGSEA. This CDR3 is CSSIAFRGTEAFF. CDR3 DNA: TGCAGCTCCATAGCTTTTAGGGGCACTGAAGCTTTCTTT. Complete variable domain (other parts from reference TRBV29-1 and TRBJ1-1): SAVISQKPSRDICQRGTSLTIQCQVDSQVTMMFWYRQQPGQSLTLIATANQGSEATYESGFVIDKFPISRPNLTFSTLTVSNMSPEDSSIYLCSSIAFRGTEAFFGQGTRLTVV.

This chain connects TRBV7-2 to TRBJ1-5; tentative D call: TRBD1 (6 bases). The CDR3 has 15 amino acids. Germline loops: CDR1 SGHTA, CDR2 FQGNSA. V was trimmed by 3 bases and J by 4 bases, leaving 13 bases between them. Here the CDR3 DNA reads TGTGCCAGCAGCTTGGGGGCTATTGGAAATCAGCCCCAGCATTTT. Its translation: CASSLGAIGNQPQHF.

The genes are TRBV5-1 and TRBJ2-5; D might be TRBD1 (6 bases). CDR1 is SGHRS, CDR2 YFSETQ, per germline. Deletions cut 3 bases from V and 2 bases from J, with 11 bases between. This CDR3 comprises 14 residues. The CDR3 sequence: CASSSGVGQETQYF. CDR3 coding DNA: TGCGCCAGCAGCTCAGGGGTGGGACAAGAGACCCAGTACTTC.

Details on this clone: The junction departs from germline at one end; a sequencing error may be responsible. The CDR3 DNA reads as TGTGCCAGCAGCCCGCGGACTAGCGGGGTCGCAGCGCACTTC. This translates into CASSPRTSGVAAHF. V gene TRBV4-2 combines with J gene TRBJ2-4; 12 bases map to TRBD2. Germline V gene sequence: CDR1 LGHNA, CDR2 YNFKEQ. CDR3 length: 14 residues.

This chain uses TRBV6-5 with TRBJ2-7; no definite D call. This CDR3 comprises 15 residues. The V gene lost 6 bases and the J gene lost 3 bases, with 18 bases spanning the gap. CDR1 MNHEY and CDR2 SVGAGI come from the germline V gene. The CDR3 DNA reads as TGTGCCAGCAGGTCCCGGTCTAATTCCTACTACGAGCAGTACTTC. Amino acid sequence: CASRSRSNSYYEQYF.

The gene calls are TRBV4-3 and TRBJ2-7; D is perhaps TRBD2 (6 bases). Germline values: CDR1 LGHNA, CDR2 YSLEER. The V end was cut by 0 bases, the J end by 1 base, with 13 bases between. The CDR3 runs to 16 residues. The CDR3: CASSQDTGDGSYEQYF. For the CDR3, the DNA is TGCGCCAGCAGCCAAGACACGGGGGACGGATCCTACGAGCAGTACTTC.

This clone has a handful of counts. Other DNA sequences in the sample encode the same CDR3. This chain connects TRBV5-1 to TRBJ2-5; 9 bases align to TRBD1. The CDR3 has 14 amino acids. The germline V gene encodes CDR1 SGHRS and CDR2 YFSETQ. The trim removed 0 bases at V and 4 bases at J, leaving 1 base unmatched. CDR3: CASSLGQGVETQYF. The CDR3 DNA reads TGCGCCAGCAGCTTGGGACAGGGGGTAGAGACCCAGTACTTC.

The CDR3 reads CSVGPGQGANIQYF. The CDR3 DNA follows: TGCAGCGTGGGGCCGGGACAGGGGGCAAACATTCAGTACTTC. The J gene is TRBJ2-4, the V gene TRBV29-1; 12 bases are a match to TRBD1. Germline loops: CDR1 SQVTM, CDR2 ANQGSEA. J was trimmed by 6 bases and V by 6 bases; bases with no gene match: 6. The CDR3 is 14 amino acids.

The CDR3 bases are TGTGCCAGCAACAAGGGAGTGTCGAGCACTGAAGCTTTCTTT. The encoded protein is CASNKGVSSTEAFF. The J gene is TRBJ1-1, the V gene TRBV2; D gene uncertain. The CDR3 runs to 14 residues. Germline CDR1 and CDR2: SNHLY and FYNNEI. V dropped 7 bases and J dropped 4 bases, with 16 bases sitting between them.

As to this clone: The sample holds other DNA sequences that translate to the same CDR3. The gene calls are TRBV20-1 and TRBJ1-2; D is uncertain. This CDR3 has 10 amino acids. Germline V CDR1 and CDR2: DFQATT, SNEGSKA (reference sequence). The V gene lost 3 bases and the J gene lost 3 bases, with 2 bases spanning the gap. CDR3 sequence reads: CSARDYGYTF. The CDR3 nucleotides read TGCAGTGCTAGGGACTATGGCTACACCTTC.